Following are 20 T cell receptor beta chains from one sample sequenced in a study of human T cells and chemical hapten exposure (dated by TCRdb to the early 2020s). The intended sense of this specimen's time point label: pre-sensitization, week 0. Interpreted using the paper, the treatment or condition label stands for: therapeutic diphenylcyclopropenone sensitization with weekly scalp DPC. Libraries were made using RACE. The sample was run on a NextSeq 500. The public sequencing data were trimmed at Q25 with fastp and processed into clonotypes with MiXCR by TCRdb, which kept only in-frame beta chains. Each CDR3 protein gets just one entry, which takes the most common genes and DNA from the rows behind it. The sample table records 300,000 to 450,000 distinct CDR3 sequences; about 5% of these occur just once. The biggest ten clones account for over 6.5% of the sample. Specimen: whole blood, collected in connection with sensitization to the hapten diphenylcyclopropenone (DPC). The receptor set was obtained from a woman in her late teens or twenties with alopecia areata. Some clones in this sample may be carry-over from other donors' samples.

The V gene is TRBV9, the J gene TRBJ2-1; D is possibly TRBD2 (6 bases). This CDR3 has 13 residues. Germline CDR1 and CDR2: SGDLS and YYNGEE. The ends were cut back, 0 bases at V and 10 bases at J, with 11 bases in the middle. CDR3 nucleotide sequence: TGTGCCAGCAGCGTAGTTGAGGGAGGAGAGCAGTTCTTC. Translation: CASSVVEGGEQFF.

At least ten counts were recorded for this clonotype. The chain couples TRBV6-5 to TRBJ1-3; tentatively, D is TRBD1 (5 bases). Germline values: CDR1 MNHEY, CDR2 SVGAGI. V lost 4 bases, J lost 2 bases, and 6 bases lay in between. The CDR3 is made up of 13 amino acids. The CDR3 DNA follows: TGTGCCAGCAGTTCGACAGCTGGAAACACCATATATTTT. This translates into CASSSTAGNTIYF.

In its sample, this clonotype was seen a few times. The rearrangement links TRBV9 to TRBJ2-3; D possibly corresponds to TRBD1 (5 bases). The CDR3 runs to 18 residues. The V and J ends lost 1 base and 2 bases respectively, with 20 bases between them. Germline V gives CDR1 SGDLS, CDR2 YYNGEE. The CDR3 region is CASSVSPADRTYTDTQYF. In DNA, the CDR3 is TGTGCCAGCAGCGTATCTCCGGCAGACAGAACCTACACAGATACGCAGTATTTT.

At least ten counts were recorded for this clonotype. The chain employs TRBV6-5 and TRBJ1-1; 8 nucleotides match TRBD1. The CDR3 has 15 residues. J lost 1 base, V lost 5 bases, and 6 bases had no gene match. The germline V gene has CDR1 MNHEY and CDR2 SVGAGI. The CDR3 DNA sequence: TGTGCCAGCAGTCCAAACAGGGGGGCGAACACTGAAGCTTTCTTT. It encodes CASSPNRGANTEAFF.

This clonotype was seen ten or more times. The chain couples TRBV12-3 or TRBV12-4 to TRBJ1-1; 7 bases line up with TRBD1. The ends lost 3 bases at V and 5 bases at J; junction bases unmatched: 6. The CDR3 loop spans 14 amino acids. The CDR3 loop is CASSFSGGETEAFF. Written as DNA, the CDR3 is TGTGCCAGCAGTTTTTCAGGGGGGGAAACTGAAGCTTTCTTT.

The gene calls are TRBV12-3 or TRBV12-4 and TRBJ2-1; D possibly corresponds to TRBD2 (6 bases). The V end was cut by 9 bases, the J end by 2 bases, with 11 bases between. CDR3 length: 13 amino acids. Here the CDR3 reads CARGGRAYNEQFF. CDR3 coding DNA: TGTGCCAGGGGGGGACGGGCCTACAATGAGCAGTTCTTC.

V is TRBV20-1 and J is TRBJ2-2, with 11 bases lining up with TRBD2. There are 18 residues in the CDR3. The J segment lost 0 bases and the V segment lost 6 bases, leaving 12 bases of the junction unmatched. Germline V gene lookup returns CDR1 DFQATT and CDR2 SNEGSKA (reference sequence). The CDR3 region is CSAMTISGGAANTGELFF. DNA of the CDR3: TGCAGTGCCATGACAATTAGCGGGGGGGCTGCGAACACCGGGGAGCTGTTTTTT.

This clonotype has a handful of counts. The chain links TRBV6-2 or TRBV6-3 to TRBJ2-7; D unresolved. The V end was cut by 4 bases, the J end by 2 bases, with 9 bases between. The CDR3 sequence is 13 residues long. Germline V CDR1 and CDR2: MNHEY, SVGEGT. CDR3: CASSSDVTYEQYF. Written as DNA, the CDR3 is TGTGCCAGCAGTTCTGACGTTACCTACGAGCAGTACTTC.

J is TRBJ1-5 and V is TRBV12-3 or TRBV12-4, with 7 nucleotides matching TRBD1. After removal of 4 bases from V and 5 bases from J, the junction contained 8 bases not matched to a gene. This CDR3 has 15 residues. CDR3 region: CASSSLTGTYQPQHF. CDR3 bases: TGTGCCAGCAGTTCCCTGACAGGGACCTATCAGCCCCAGCATTTT.

This clonotype was recorded at least ten times. The V call is TRBV5-1, the J call TRBJ2-5; D uncertain. The length of the CDR3 is 14 residues. Germline V CDR1 and CDR2: SGHRS, YFSETQ. Trimming stripped 1 base from V and 2 bases from J, with 9 bases between. This chain's CDR3 is CASSLLRLQETQYF. The CDR3 coding sequence is TGCGCCAGCAGCTTGTTGAGACTTCAAGAGACCCAGTACTTC. The full variable domain, with the rest looked up from reference TRBV5-1 and TRBJ2-5, is KAGVTQTPRYLIKTRGQQVTLSCSPISGHRSVSWYQQTPGQGLQFLFEYFSETQRNKGNFPGRFSGRQFSNSRSEMNVSTLELGDSALYLCASSLLRLQETQYFGPGTRLLVL.

This clonotype came up many times. The chain employs TRBV6-2 or TRBV6-3 and TRBJ1-2; D uncertain. The V and J ends lost 6 bases and 4 bases respectively, with 12 bases between them. CDR3 size: 13 residues. Germline-derived CDR1 and CDR2 are MNHEY and SVGEGT. CDR3 bases: TGTGCCAGCAGCCCCCAAGACGGCTATGGCTACACCTTC. It translates to CASSPQDGYGYTF.

V gene TRBV5-4 combines with J gene TRBJ2-4; 8 bases fit TRBD2. The germline V gene encodes CDR1 SGHNT and CDR2 YYREEE (reference sequence). The CDR3 extends over 14 amino acids. The ends lost 4 bases at V and 5 bases at J; junction bases unmatched: 5. This CDR3 reads CASSLSGGENIQYF. In nucleotides, the CDR3 is TGTGCCAGCAGCCTAAGCGGGGGAGAAAACATTCAGTACTTC.

This clonotype appeared many times. The CDR3: CASSQASGGASYNEQFF. CDR3 bases: TGCGCCAGCAGCCAGGCTAGCGGGGGGGCTTCCTACAATGAGCAGTTCTTC. The V call is TRBV4-3, the J call TRBJ2-1; TRBD2 matches at 12 bases. CDR1 is LGHNA and CDR2 is YSLEER in the germline V gene. The V gene end was trimmed by 3 bases and the J gene end by 1 base; junction bases not matched to a gene: 4. This CDR3 contains 17 residues.

The rearrangement joins TRBV4-2 to TRBJ2-3, with 8 bases aligning to TRBD2. The CDR3 has 16 amino acids. The germline CDR1 and CDR2 sequences are LGHNA and YNFKEQ. V lost 0 bases to trimming and J lost 7 bases; unmatched junction nucleotides: 9. CDR3 DNA: TGTGCCAGCAGCCAAGATAGATACGGGGGGGCAAATACGCAGTATTTT. Protein product: CASSQDRYGGANTQYF.

This clonotype was detected many times. The rearrangement joins TRBV25-1 to TRBJ2-6, with D perhaps assigned TRBD1 or TRBD2 (5 bases each). The length of the CDR3 is 17 residues. The V end lost 6 bases, the J end lost 4 bases, and 19 bases lay between the germline ends. Germline CDR1 is MGHDK and CDR2 is SYGVNS. CDR3 sequence (DNA): TGTGCCAGCAGCGCCAACATTTTAGGGACGGGGGCCAACGTCCTGACTTTC. This sequence encodes CASSANILGTGANVLTF.

The chain has TRBV27 and TRBJ1-6; 9 nucleotides align to TRBD1. The CDR3 is 14 residues long. J was trimmed by 9 bases and V by 8 bases; bases with no gene match: 8. Germline V CDR1 and CDR2: MNHEY, SMNVEV (reference sequence). CDR3 coding DNA: TGTGCCAGCGGTGTCACAGGGGGCAGTTCACCCCTCCACTTT. Amino acid sequence: CASGVTGGSSPLHF.

This clonotype has ten or more counts. V and J are TRBV6-6 and TRBJ1-1; 8 bases line up with TRBD1. The V segment lost 2 bases and the J segment 2 bases; nucleotides outside the gene matches: 1. The CDR3 length is 14 residues. Looked up from germline, CDR1 is MNHNY and CDR2 is SVGAGI (reference sequence). The CDR3 DNA is TGTGCCAGCAGTTACACAGGGGGAAACACTGAAGCTTTCTTT. Translated: CASSYTGGNTEAFF.

Here the CDR3 DNA reads TGTGCCAGCAGTAAACAGGGGCTCTATGGCTACACCTTC. Translation gives CASSKQGLYGYTF. The rearrangement joins TRBV5-6 to TRBJ1-2; 7 bases fit TRBD1. Germline CDR1 and CDR2: SGHDT and YYEEEE. Germline trimming cut 5 bases from V and 4 bases from J; bases unmatched to any gene: 5. This CDR3 has 13 amino acids. Full variable domain (outside the CDR3, taken from reference TRBV5-6 and TRBJ1-2): DAGVTQSPTHLIKTRGQQVTLRCSPKSGHDTVSWYQQALGQGPQFIFQYYEEEERQRGNFPDRFSGHQFPNYSSELNVNALLLGDSALYLCASSKQGLYGYTFGSGTRLTVV.

Many counts were recorded for this clonotype. The rearrangement uses TRBV9 and TRBJ2-6; no definite D call. CDR3 length: 16 residues. The V end lost 2 bases, the J end lost 2 bases, and 11 bases lay between the germline ends. Germline V gene lookup returns CDR1 SGDLS and CDR2 YYNGEE. Here the CDR3 reads CASSVSSHPGANVLTF. In DNA, the CDR3 is TGTGCCAGCAGCGTCTCGTCCCATCCTGGGGCCAACGTCCTGACTTTC. Full variable domain (outside the CDR3, taken from reference TRBV9 and TRBJ2-6): DSGVTQTPKHLITATGQRVTLRCSPRSGDLSVYWYQQSLDQGLQFLIQYYNGEERAKGNILERFSAQQFPDLHSELNLSSLELGDSALYFCASSVSSHPGANVLTFGAGSRLTVL.

This clonotype has a handful of counts. The chain carries TRBV24-1 and TRBJ2-7; 11 nucleotides line up with TRBD1. V gave up 7 bases and J gave up 7 bases; unmatched junction bases: 5. The CDR3 runs 13 residues. Germline CDR1 and CDR2: KGHDR and SFDVKD. CDR3 sequence reads: CATRGTGGGEQYF. The CDR3 bases are TGTGCCACCAGAGGGACAGGGGGAGGAGAGCAGTACTTC.